A selection of T cell receptor beta chains follows, all from one sample in a study of memory CD4+ T cells and cytomegalovirus serostatus. Libraries were prepared by immunoSEQ multiplex PCR; TCRdb keeps only in-frame clonotypes and omits some of them. The sample lists under 70,000 clones, around 80% occurring once. Sequenced input: memory CD4+ T cells from blood. The receptors were gathered from an adult in good health and CMV-seronegative. CDR3s include the opening cysteine and the closing phenylalanine or tryptophan. The D gene is left open where the match is weak. Clone size is shown for a subset of rows, as once, few, many or a class of expanded clone.

>NA|TRBJ1-1|NA|TRBV30
TGTGCCTGGAGTTACATGAGGGGAACTGAAGCTTTCTTT
CAWSYMRGTEAFF
>NA|TRBJ2-7|TRBD2|TRBV7-9
TGTGCCAGCAGCTTCGAAATGGGACTAGCGGGAGTACACGAGCAGTACTTC
CASSFEMGLAGVHEQYF
>NA|TRBJ2-3|TRBD2|TRBV7-6
TGTGCCAGCAGCTCCGGTGTAGCGGGAGGTTACGATACGCAGTATTTT
CASSSGVAGGYDTQYF
>NA|TRBJ2-5|TRBD2|TRBV19
TGTGCCAGTAGTCAGGGAGGGTCGGTGTGGAACTTC
CASSQGGSVWNF
>NA|TRBJ2-7|NA|TRBV6-5
TGTGCCAGCAGTTACTCCAGTAATTACGAGCAGTACTTC
CASSYSSNYEQYF
>NA|TRBJ2-1|NA|TRBV6-1
TGTGCCAGCAGTGATTACAGCCCGGGCGGGAATGAGCAGTTCTTC
CASSDYSPGGNEQFF
>NA|TRBJ1-3|NA|TRBV11-3
TGTGCCAGCAGCCGCGATTGGGGGGGTGCTGGAAACACCATATATTTT
CASSRDWGGAGNTIYF
>NA|TRBJ1-4|NA|TRBV5-1
TGCGCCAGCAGCTTTAGAGACTCAGGGAGTTCAAGAGAAAAACTGTTTTTT
CASSFRDSGSSREKLFF
>NA|TRBJ1-1|NA|TRBV25-1
TGTGCCAGCAGATTCTCGGGGGGCTCAACAGAAGCTTTCTTT
CASRFSGGSTEAFF
>NA|TRBJ2-5|TRBD2|TRBV11-3
TGTGCCAGCAGCTTAGCGGGAGGAGGCGGGATACGAGAGACCCAGTACTTC
CASSLAGGGGIRETQYF
>NA|TRBJ2-1|TRBD2|TRBV27
TGTGCCAGCAGTACCCGACTAGCGGGATTTAACAATGAGCAGTTCTTC
CASSTRLAGFNNEQFF
>NA|TRBJ2-5|TRBD2|TRBV2
TGTGCCAGCACCAATACCGGGACTAGCGGAGAGACCCAGTACTTC
CASTNTGTSGETQYF
>NA|TRBJ1-2|NA|TRBV14
TGTGCCAGCAGCCAAGATTTTATGAGTCCTCGCTACACCTTC
CASSQDFMSPRYTF
>NA|TRBJ1-3|NA|TRBV19
TGTGCCAGTAGTATATCCGGGACGGCTGGAAACACCATATATTTT
CASSISGTAGNTIYF
>NA|TRBJ2-1|TRBD1|TRBV2
TGTGCCAGCGGAAAGGGGGCAAACTACAATGAGCAGTTCTTC
CASGKGANYNEQFF
>NA|TRBJ1-2|NA|TRBV12-2
TGTGCAAGTCGCCCGTTGACAGGGACCTATGGCTACACCTTC
CASRPLTGTYGYTF
>once|TRBJ2-1|TRBD2|TRBV7-3
TGTGCCAGCAGCTCCCCCGGACTAGCGGGAGGAGGTGAGCAGTTCTTC
CASSSPGLAGGGEQFF
>NA|TRBJ1-2|NA|TRBV19
TGTGCCACCTCAGGACTTTCTGGCTACACCTTC
CATSGLSGYTF
>NA|TRBJ2-2|NA|TRBV7-3
TGTGCCAGCAGCTTATTTGTACCCGGGGAGCTGTTTTTT
CASSLFVPGELFF
>NA|TRBJ1-5|NA|TRBV28
TGTGCCAGCAGTCCCCCGAGTCAGCCCCAGCATTTT
CASSPPSQPQHF